Here is one T cell receptor beta chain with its context. Its specificity is not known. If patients had autoimmune disease history or systemic immunosuppression, they were excluded. Data came from immunoSEQ multiplex PCR; TCRdb stores just in-frame clones and leaves some out. This sample has about 43,000 clones, with roughly 78% found just once. These data come from a study of OX40 agonist ivuxolimab in advanced cancers. Study overall: Previous treatment with anti-PD-1, anti-PD-L1 or anti-CTLA-4 therapy was allowed; 30% to 50% had received some. Study-wide points: Clones of CD4+ and CD8+ blood T cells grew by week 6 at doses of 0.1 to 3.0 mg/kg. The mean number of expanded clones was higher in CD8+ T cells than in CD4+.

V was cut by 7 bases and J by 0 bases, with 19 bases left in between. This CDR3 spans 17 amino acids. The germline CDR1 and CDR2 sequences are MNHEY and SMNVEV (reference sequence). The rearrangement links TRBV27 to TRBJ2-1; no definite D call. The input for sequencing was CD4+ or CD8+ T cells sorted from blood, taken in a trial of the OX40 agonist ivuxolimab. This sequence was found in an adult with an advanced solid tumor such as melanoma, head and neck, liver or kidney cancer. The CDR3 is CASNPNPRAISYNEQFF. DNA for the CDR3: TGTGCCAGCAATCCAAATCCCCGGGCGATCTCCTACAATGAGCAGTTCTTC.